The sequence of this TCR beta chain was determined in a study of shared clonotypes between healthy human individuals. Source study methods: Because ImmunoSEQ provided only junction sequences with no quality scores, the filtering differed. TCRdb's copy holds only in-frame clones and misses some; the assay was immunoSEQ multiplex PCR. The V and J calls and the clone size are those of that table, but D and trimming were determined from the DNA. The top ten clones hold 0.37% of a sample with about 2.5 million clones, 92% of them seen once. Germline CDR1 and CDR2: SEHNR and FQNEAQ (reference sequence). The CDR3 is 13 residues long. V dropped 5 bases and J dropped 6; count of bases not matched to a gene: 6. This clone was picked up a small number of times. The antigen remains undetermined. General study findings and limits: It was anticipated that sequencing depth would influence how many clonotypes donors shared.

The chain recombines TRBV7-9 with TRBJ1-2; 7 bases are shared with TRBD1. The sequenced sample was naive CD4+ T cells from PBMCs. Described subset: CD45RA+ positively selected. This clonotype originated in a man aged 18 to 30 in good health. Some clones in this sample may be carry-over from other donors' samples. The CDR3 sequence is CASSPGGRDGYTF. The CDR3 bases are TGTGCCAGCAGCCCAGGGGGGAGGGATGGCTACACCTTC.